This T cell receptor (beta chain) was found in a study of Ad26.COV2.S vaccination and SARS-CoV-2 variants. Looking at the study overall: Ad26.COV2.S was injected intramuscularly once or twice, 56 days apart.

General study points: Reports say spike-specific CD8+ and CD4+ T cell responses covered substantial breadth after vaccination. Spike-specific TCR breadth ran higher among vaccine recipients than placebo recipients.

V gave up 2 bases and J gave up 8 bases; unmatched junction bases: 4. The CDR3 sequence is 14 residues long. Germline assignment: CDR1 SGHRS and CDR2 YFSETQ. The treatment is: about 20 received Ad26.COV2.S at low or high dose, single or two shots; roughly five received placebo; per-sample allocation not given. It was on day 63 after the first vaccine or placebo injection that samples were taken. This adult donor, from Boston, was 18-55 years old. The table came from immunoSEQ multiplex PCR; TCRdb's copy has only in-frame clones and leaves some out. The table has a few hundred thousand clones, roughly 90% seen once. Concerning this clone itself: Antigen specificity is unknown.

This sequence was found in a person aged 18-65 years who received the Ad26.COV2.S COVID-19 vaccine or a placebo. The chain joins TRBV5-1 to TRBJ1-3, with 10 bases aligning to TRBD1. Sequencing used peripheral blood, obtained in a trial of Ad26.COV2.S vaccine versus placebo. The CDR3 region is CASSLGDRGDTIYF. CDR3 sequence (DNA): TGCGCCAGCAGCTTAGGGGACAGGGGAGACACCATATATTTT.